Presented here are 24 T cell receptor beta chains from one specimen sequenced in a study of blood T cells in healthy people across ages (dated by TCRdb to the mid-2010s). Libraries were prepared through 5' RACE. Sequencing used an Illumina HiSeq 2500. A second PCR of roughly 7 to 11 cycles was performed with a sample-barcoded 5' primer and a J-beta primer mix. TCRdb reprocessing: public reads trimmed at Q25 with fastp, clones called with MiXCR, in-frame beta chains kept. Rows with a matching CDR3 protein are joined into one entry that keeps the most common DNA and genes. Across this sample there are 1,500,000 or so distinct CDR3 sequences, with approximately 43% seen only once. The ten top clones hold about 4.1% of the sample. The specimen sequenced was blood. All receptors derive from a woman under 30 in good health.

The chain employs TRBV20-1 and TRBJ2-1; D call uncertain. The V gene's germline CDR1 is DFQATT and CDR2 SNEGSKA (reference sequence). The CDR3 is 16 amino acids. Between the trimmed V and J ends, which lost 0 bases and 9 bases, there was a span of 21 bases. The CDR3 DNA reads TGCAGTGCTAGAGATCGTGCCGGGTTGGCGACAAGTGAGCAGTTCTTC. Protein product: CSARDRAGLATSEQFF.

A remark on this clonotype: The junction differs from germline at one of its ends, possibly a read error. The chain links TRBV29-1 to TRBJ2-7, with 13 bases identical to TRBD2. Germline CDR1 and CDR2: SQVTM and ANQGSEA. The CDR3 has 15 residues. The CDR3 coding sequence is TGCAGCGTAGAGAGACTAGCGGGAGGATCCTACGGGCAGTACTTC. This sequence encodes CSVERLAGGSYGQYF.

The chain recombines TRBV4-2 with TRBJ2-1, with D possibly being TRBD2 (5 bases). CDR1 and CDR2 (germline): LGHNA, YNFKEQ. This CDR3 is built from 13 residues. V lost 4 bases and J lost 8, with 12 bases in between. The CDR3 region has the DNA TGTGCCAGCAGCCCATTAGCGAATCATGAGCAGTTCTTC. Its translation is CASSPLANHEQFF.

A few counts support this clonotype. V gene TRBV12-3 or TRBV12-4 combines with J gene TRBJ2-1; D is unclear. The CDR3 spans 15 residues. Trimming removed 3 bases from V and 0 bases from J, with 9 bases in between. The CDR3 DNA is TGTGCCAGCAGTTTTGGTGCCCGCTCCTACAATGAGCAGTTCTTC. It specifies CASSFGARSYNEQFF.

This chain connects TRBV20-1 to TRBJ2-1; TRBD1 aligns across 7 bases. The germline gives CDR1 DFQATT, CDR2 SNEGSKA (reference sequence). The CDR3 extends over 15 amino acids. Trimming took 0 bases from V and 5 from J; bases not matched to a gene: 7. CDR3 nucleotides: TGCAGTGCTAGAGATCCGGGACAGACAAACAATGAGCAGTTCTTC. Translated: CSARDPGQTNNEQFF.

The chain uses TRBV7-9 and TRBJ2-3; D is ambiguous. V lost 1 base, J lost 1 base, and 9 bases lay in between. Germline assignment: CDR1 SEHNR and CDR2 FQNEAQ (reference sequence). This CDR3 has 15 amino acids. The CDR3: CASSLVTVGTDTQYF. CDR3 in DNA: TGTGCCAGCAGCTTAGTCACCGTTGGCACAGATACGCAGTATTTT.

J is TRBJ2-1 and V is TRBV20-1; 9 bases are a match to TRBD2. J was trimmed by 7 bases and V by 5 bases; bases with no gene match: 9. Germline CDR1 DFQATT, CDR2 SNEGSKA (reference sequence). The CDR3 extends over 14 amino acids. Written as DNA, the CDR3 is TGCAGTGCTCCTAATGCGGGGGGGTTAAATGAGCAGTTCTTC. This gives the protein CSAPNAGGLNEQFF.

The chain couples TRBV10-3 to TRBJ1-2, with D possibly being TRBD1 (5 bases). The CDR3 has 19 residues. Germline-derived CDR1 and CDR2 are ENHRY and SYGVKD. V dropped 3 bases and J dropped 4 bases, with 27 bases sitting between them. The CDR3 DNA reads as TGTGCCATCAGTGAAGCAATGGGCAGGCAGCGCCTAGGGGTCTATGGCTACACCTTC. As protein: CAISEAMGRQRLGVYGYTF.

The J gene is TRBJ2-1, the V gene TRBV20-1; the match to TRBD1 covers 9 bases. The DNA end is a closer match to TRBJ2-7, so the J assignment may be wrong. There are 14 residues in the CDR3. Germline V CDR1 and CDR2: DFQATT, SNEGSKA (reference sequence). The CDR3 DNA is TGCAGTGCTAGGGACAGGGGTTCCTACAATGAGCAGTACTTC. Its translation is CSARDRGSYNEQYF.

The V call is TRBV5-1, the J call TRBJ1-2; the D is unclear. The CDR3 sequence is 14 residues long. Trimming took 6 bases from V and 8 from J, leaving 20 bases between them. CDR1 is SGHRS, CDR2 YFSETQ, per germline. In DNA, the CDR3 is TGCGCCAGCACCACCACAAACCCCGTTCAAGGCTACACCTTC. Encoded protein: CASTTTNPVQGYTF.

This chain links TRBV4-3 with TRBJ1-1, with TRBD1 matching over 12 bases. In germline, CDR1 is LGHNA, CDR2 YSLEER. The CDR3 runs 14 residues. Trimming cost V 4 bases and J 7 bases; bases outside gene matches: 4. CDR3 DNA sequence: TGCGCCAGCAGCCCCGGGACAGGGGGCTTTGAAGCTTTCTTT. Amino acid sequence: CASSPGTGGFEAFF.

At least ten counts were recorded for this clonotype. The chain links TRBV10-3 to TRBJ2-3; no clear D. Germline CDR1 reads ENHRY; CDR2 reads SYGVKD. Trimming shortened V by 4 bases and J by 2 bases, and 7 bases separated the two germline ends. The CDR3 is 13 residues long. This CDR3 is CAISAAVTDTQYF. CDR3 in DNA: TGTGCCATCAGTGCGGCAGTCACAGATACGCAGTATTTT.

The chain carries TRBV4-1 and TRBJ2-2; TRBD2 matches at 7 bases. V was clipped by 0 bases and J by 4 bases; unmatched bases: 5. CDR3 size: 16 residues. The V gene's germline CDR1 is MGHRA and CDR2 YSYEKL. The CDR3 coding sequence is TGCGCCAGCAGCCAAGATCACGGGGGGACCACCGGGGAGCTGTTTTTT. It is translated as CASSQDHGGTTGELFF.

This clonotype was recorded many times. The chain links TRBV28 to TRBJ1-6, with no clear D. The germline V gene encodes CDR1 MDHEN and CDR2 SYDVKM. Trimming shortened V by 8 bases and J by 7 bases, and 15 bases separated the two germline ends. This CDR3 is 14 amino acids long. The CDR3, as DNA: TGTGCCAGCGAGTTTGGGGAACGAAATTCACCCCTCCACTTT. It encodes CASEFGERNSPLHF. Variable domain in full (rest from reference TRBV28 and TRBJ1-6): DVKVTQSSRYLVKRTGEKVFLECVQDMDHENMFWYRQDPGLGLRLIYFSYDVKMKEKGDIPEGYSVSREKKERFSLILESASTNQTSMYLCASEFGERNSPLHFGNGTRLTVT.

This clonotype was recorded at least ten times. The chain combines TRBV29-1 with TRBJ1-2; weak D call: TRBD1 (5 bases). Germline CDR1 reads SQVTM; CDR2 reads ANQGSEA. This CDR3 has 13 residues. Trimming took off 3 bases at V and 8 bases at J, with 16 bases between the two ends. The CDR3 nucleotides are TGCAGCGTTGACTCAGGGCGCACTGTGGGCTACACCTTC. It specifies CSVDSGRTVGYTF.

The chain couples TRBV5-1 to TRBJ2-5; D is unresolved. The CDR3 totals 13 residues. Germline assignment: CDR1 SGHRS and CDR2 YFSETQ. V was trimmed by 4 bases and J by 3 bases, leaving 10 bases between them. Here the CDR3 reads CASSVATEETQYF. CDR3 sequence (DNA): TGCGCCAGCAGCGTGGCCACAGAAGAGACCCAGTACTTC.

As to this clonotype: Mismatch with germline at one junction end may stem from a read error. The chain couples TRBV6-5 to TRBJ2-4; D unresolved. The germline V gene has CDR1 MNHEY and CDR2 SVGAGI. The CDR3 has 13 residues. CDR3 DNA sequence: TGTGCCGGCAGTTATTCCCTTCACGACATTCAGTACTTC. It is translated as CAGSYSLHDIQYF.

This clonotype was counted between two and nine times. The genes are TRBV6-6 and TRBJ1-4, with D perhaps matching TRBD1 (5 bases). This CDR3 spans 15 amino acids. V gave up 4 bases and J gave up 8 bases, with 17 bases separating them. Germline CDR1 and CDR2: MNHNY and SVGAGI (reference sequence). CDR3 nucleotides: TGTGCCAGCAGTTTTACAGGCGCCTCGAAAGAAAAACTGTTTTTT. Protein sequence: CASSFTGASKEKLFF.

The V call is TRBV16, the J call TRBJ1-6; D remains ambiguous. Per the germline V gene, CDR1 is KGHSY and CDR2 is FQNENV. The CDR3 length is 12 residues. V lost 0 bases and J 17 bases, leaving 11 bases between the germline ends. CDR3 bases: TGTGCCAGCAGCCAATCTCGGGAGGGCTTCCACTTT. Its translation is CASSQSREGFHF.

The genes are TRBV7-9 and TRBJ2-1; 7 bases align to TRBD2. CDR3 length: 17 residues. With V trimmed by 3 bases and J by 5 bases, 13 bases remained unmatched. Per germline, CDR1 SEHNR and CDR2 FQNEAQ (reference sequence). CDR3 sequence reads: CASSFRWRTSGHNEQFF. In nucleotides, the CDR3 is TGTGCCAGCAGCTTTCGGTGGCGGACTAGTGGTCACAATGAGCAGTTCTTC. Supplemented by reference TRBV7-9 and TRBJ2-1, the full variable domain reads DTGVSQNPRHKITKRGQNVTFRCDPISEHNRLYWYRQTLGQGPEFLTYFQNEAQLEKSRLLSDRFSAERPKGSFSTLEIQRTEQGDSAMYLCASSFRWRTSGHNEQFFGPGTRLTVL.

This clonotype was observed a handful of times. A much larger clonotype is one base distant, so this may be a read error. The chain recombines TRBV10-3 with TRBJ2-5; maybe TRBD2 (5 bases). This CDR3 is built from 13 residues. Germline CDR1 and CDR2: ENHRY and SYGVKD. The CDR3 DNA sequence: TGTACCACCGAGAGAGGGCCTGACGAGACCCAGTACTTC. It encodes CTTERGPDETQYF.

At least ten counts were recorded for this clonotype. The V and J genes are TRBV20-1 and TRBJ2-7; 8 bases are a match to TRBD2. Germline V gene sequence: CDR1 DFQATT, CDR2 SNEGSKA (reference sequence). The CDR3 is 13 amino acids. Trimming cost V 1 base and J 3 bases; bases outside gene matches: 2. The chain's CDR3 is CSARVAGGYEQYF. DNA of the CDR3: TGCAGTGCTAGAGTGGCGGGGGGCTACGAGCAGTACTTC.

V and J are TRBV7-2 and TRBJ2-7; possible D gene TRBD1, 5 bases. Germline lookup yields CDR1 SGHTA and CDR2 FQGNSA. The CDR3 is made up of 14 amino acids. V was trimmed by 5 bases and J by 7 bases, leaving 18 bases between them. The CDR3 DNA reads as TGTGCCAGCAGCAAGGGGCCCGCCTCTGAAGAGCAGTACTTC. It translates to CASSKGPASEEQYF.

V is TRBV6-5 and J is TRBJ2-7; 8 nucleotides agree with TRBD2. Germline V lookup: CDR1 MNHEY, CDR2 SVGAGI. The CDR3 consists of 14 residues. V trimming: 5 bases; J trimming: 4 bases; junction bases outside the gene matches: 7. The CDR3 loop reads CASSPAGVDYEQYF. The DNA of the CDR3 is TGTGCCAGCAGTCCAGCGGGGGTTGATTACGAGCAGTACTTC.